This entry lists 5 T cell receptor beta chains sequenced from one sample in a study of T cell clones after liver transplantation. Clones were read by immunoSEQ multiplex PCR, and TCRdb kept only the in-frame ones, dropping some. Of fewer than 50,000 clones listed, about 82% are singletons. The specimen was CD4+ T cells from blood, collected 24 months after liver transplant. The source is a human patient who received a liver transplant. Some T cells may have originated in the graft donor.

This clone was observed a single time. The genes are TRBV23-1 and TRBJ2-3; 9 bases match TRBD2. TRBV23-1 is classed as an ORF, of uncertain function. J gave up 5 bases and V 4 bases, and 4 bases lay outside the gene matches. The CDR3 is 14 amino acids. The CDR3: CASSLAGDGDTQYF. CDR3 DNA: TGCGCCAGCAGTCTAGCGGGAGATGGAGATACGCAGTATTTT.

The chain carries TRBV5-1 and TRBJ2-2; 8 positions match TRBD1. V lost 6 bases, J lost 0 bases, and 4 bases stayed unmatched. The CDR3 loop spans 15 amino acids. From germline, CDR1 is SGHRS and CDR2 YFSETQ. Here the CDR3 DNA reads TGCGCCAGCACCGACAGGGGATCGAACACCGGGGAGCTGTTTTTT. This translates into CASTDRGSNTGELFF.

The chain joins TRBV5-1 to TRBJ1-5; D might be TRBD1 (6 bases). V lost 4 bases and J 0 bases, leaving 8 bases between the germline ends. CDR1 and CDR2 from the germline V gene are SGHRS and YFSETQ. CDR3 length: 14 residues. CDR3 sequence: CASSLDSSNQPQHF. CDR3 DNA: TGCGCCAGCAGCCTGGACAGTAGCAATCAGCCCCAGCATTTT.

V and J are TRBV16 and TRBJ1-3; D ambiguous. CDR1 and CDR2 (germline): KGHSY, FQNENV. V was shortened by 0 bases and J by 2 bases, with 8 bases between the two germline ends. The CDR3 totals 15 residues. The CDR3 is CASSQSSGTGNTIYF. The CDR3 coding sequence is TGTGCCAGCAGCCAATCGAGCGGTACTGGAAACACCATATATTTT.

The chain combines TRBV4-2 with TRBJ2-2; 9 bases are a match to TRBD2. The CDR3 runs 22 residues. The J segment lost 2 bases and the V segment lost 0 bases, leaving 19 bases of the junction unmatched. The V gene's germline CDR1 is LGHNA and CDR2 YNFKEQ. CDR3 in amino acids: CASSQDPRAGGTQNTNTGELFF. CDR3 in DNA: TGTGCCAGCAGCCAAGATCCCAGAGCGGGGGGTACGCAAAATACCAACACCGGGGAGCTGTTTTTT.